The 24 T cell receptor beta chains below were found in one sample sequenced in a study of blood T cell repertoires in COVID-19 (dated by TCRdb to 2018 to 2020). The method behind the library was the immunoSEQ multiplex PCR assay. TCRdb took this table from immuneACCESS and kept in-frame rearrangements with V and J called. Such tables lack part of the clones; where checked against another copy, unresolved V genes explain under half of the gap, and the rest is unexplained. This sample comprises around 73,000 clones, 82% of them detected only once. The ten largest clones represent more than 4% of the sample. What was sequenced was peripheral blood. All receptors derive from a woman between 55 and 75 years old with acute or convalescent COVID-19.

CDR3 residues: CASRQGYRESPLHF. Written as DNA, the CDR3 is TGTGCCAGCAGACAGGGTTATCGCGAATCACCCCTCCACTTT. The genes are TRBV27 and TRBJ1-6, with D perhaps TRBD1 (6 bases). Looked up from germline, CDR1 is MNHEY and CDR2 is SMNVEV (reference sequence). V lost 6 bases to trimming and J lost 10 bases, with 16 bases between them. This CDR3 spans 14 amino acids.

The chain uses TRBV7-5 and TRBJ2-5; the table assigns TRBD1, which was not confirmed against the DNA. TRBV7-5 is classified as a pseudogene. The CDR3 runs to 14 residues. The CDR3 nucleotides read TGTGCCAGAAGCCCCCACAGGGGCCAAGAGACCCAGTACTTC. This gives the protein CARSPHRGQETQYF.

A note on this clone: The same CDR3 also results from other DNA sequences found in this sample. The chain is built from TRBV5-4 and TRBJ2-7; D might be TRBD1 (6 bases). Trimming pared 0 bases from V and 1 base from J, leaving 8 bases between. The CDR3 totals 14 residues. CDR1 is SGHNT, CDR2 YYREEE, per germline (reference sequence). CDR3 sequence: CASSLGTDSYEQYF. CDR3 coding DNA: TGTGCCAGCAGCTTGGGGACAGATTCCTACGAGCAGTACTTC.

J is TRBJ2-3 and V is TRBV5-6; D ambiguous. Trimming stripped 2 bases from V and 3 bases from J, with 4 bases between. The CDR3 covers 12 residues. Germline V CDR1 and CDR2: SGHDT, YYEEEE. As DNA, the CDR3 is TGTGCCAGCAGCTTTGCGACAGATACGCAGTATTTT. It yields the protein CASSFATDTQYF.

V and J are TRBV19 and TRBJ1-6; D possibly corresponds to TRBD1 (5 bases). Germline CDR1 LNHDA, CDR2 SQIVND (reference sequence). CDR3 length equals 15 residues. Trimming removed 3 bases at V and 7 bases at J, with 13 bases between. The CDR3 sequence: CASSIYGTRNSPLHF. The CDR3 DNA reads as TGTGCCAGTAGTATTTACGGGACTAGAAATTCACCCCTCCACTTT.

This clone was seen only a few times. The chain recombines TRBV5-4 with TRBJ2-7, with 8 nucleotides matching TRBD1. The germline V gene encodes CDR1 SGHNT and CDR2 YYREEE (reference sequence). CDR3 length: 14 amino acids. Trimming took 4 bases from V and 0 from J; bases not matched to a gene: 3. In DNA form, the CDR3 reads TGTGCCAGCAGCCAACAGGGGGTCTCCTACGAGCAGTACTTC. This translates into CASSQQGVSYEQYF.

The chain employs TRBV5-1 and TRBJ2-1; 7 positions match TRBD1. Germline V gene lookup returns CDR1 SGHRS and CDR2 YFSETQ. The CDR3 is made up of 14 amino acids. J gave up 9 bases and V 4 bases, and 10 bases lay outside the gene matches. The CDR3 nucleotides are TGCGCCAGCAGCGAAGAGACAGGGATCGGTGAGCAGTTCTTC. It encodes CASSEETGIGEQFF.

This clone was detected once. The chain carries TRBV6-6 and TRBJ1-5; D is undetermined. Germline loops: CDR1 MNHNY, CDR2 SVGAGI (reference sequence). The CDR3 is 14 residues long. Trimming cost V 6 bases and J 0 bases, with 9 bases left between them. CDR3 DNA: TGTGCCAGCAGCCGGACTGTTAGCAATCAGCCCCAGCATTTT. This gives the protein CASSRTVSNQPQHF.

The gene calls are TRBV21-1 and TRBJ2-3; the table's D call of TRBD2 was not tested on the DNA. TRBV21-1 is a recognized pseudogene. This CDR3 region has 19 residues. CDR3 DNA: TGTGCCAGCAGCAAAGTGGCCGAACTATTGCGGGGGGGCGAGGATACGCAGTATTTT. It codes for CASSKVAELLRGGEDTQYF.

V and J are TRBV9 and TRBJ2-2; TRBD1 matches at 12 bases. CDR1 is SGDLS, CDR2 YYNGEE, per germline. V dropped 4 bases and J dropped 3; count of bases not matched to a gene: 10. The CDR3 is 18 residues long. This chain's CDR3 is CASSIQPGQGAYTGELFF. In nucleotides, the CDR3 is TGTGCCAGCAGCATTCAGCCGGGACAGGGGGCCTACACCGGGGAGCTGTTTTTT.

This clone was observed a single time. The chain combines TRBV6-1 with TRBJ1-2; tentative D call: TRBD1 (6 bases). Trimming removed 1 base from V and 5 bases from J, with 11 bases in between. Germline-derived CDR1 and CDR2 are MNHNS and SASEGT. This CDR3 has 14 residues. DNA of the CDR3: TGTGCCAGCAGTGAAGGGGGGCGTCAGTATGGCTACACCTTC. As protein: CASSEGGRQYGYTF.

The rearrangement links TRBV9 to TRBJ2-7; 7 nucleotides agree with TRBD1. Looked up from germline, CDR1 is SGDLS and CDR2 is YYNGEE. The length of the CDR3 is 14 residues. V lost 7 bases to trimming and J lost 1 base; unmatched junction nucleotides: 8. The DNA for the CDR3 is TGTGCCAGCGCAGGGACAGCCCTTTCCTACGAGCAGTACTTC. This gives the protein CASAGTALSYEQYF.

Ten or more counts support this clone. This chain uses TRBV28 with TRBJ1-2; the match to TRBD1 covers 7 bases. CDR3 length equals 16 residues. Germline V CDR1 and CDR2: MDHEN, SYDVKM. Trimming cost V 3 bases and J 5 bases; bases outside gene matches: 12. CDR3 nucleotides: TGTGCCAGCAGTTTTAGAACCTCGACAGGGTATTATGGCTACACCTTC. This sequence encodes CASSFRTSTGYYGYTF.

Written as DNA, the CDR3 is TGTGCCAGCAGCTTAGGGCTGGACAGGGGGCCTGGAAACACCATATATTTT. Residues: CASSLGLDRGPGNTIYF. The V and J genes are TRBV13 and TRBJ1-3, with 11 bases that match TRBD1. The CDR3 is made up of 17 amino acids. Germline lookup yields CDR1 PRHDT and CDR2 FYEKMQ (reference sequence). V lost 0 bases, J lost 2 bases, and 3 bases stayed unmatched.

This rearrangement joins TRBV7-9 to TRBJ1-3; 11 bases line up with TRBD1. The length of the CDR3 is 17 residues. Looked up from germline, CDR1 is SEHNR and CDR2 is FQNEAQ (reference sequence). The trim removed 4 bases at V and 1 base at J, leaving 6 bases unmatched. The DNA for the CDR3 is TGTGCCAGCAGCTCCAGGACAGGGGGCGAATCTGGAAACACCATATATTTT. It encodes CASSSRTGGESGNTIYF.

This clone came up once. The chain is built from TRBV3-1 (or the pseudogene TRBV3-2) and TRBJ1-2, with D possibly being TRBD1 (5 bases). This CDR3 has 15 residues. From germline, CDR1 is LGHDT and CDR2 YNNKEL (reference sequence). The V and J ends lost 2 bases and 2 bases respectively, with 12 bases between them. Here the CDR3 DNA reads TGTGCCAGCAGCCAAAGCGGGGGGTCAAACTATGGCTACACCTTC. It specifies CASSQSGGSNYGYTF.

The V gene is TRBV19, the J gene TRBJ1-2; D is unclear. Trimming took off 3 bases at V and 1 base at J, with 6 bases between the two ends. Germline CDR1 reads LNHDA; CDR2 reads SQIVND (reference sequence). The CDR3 length is 13 residues. CDR3 DNA sequence: TGTGCCAGTAGTATGGAGATTAACTATGGCTACACCTTC. Its translation is CASSMEINYGYTF.

The V gene is TRBV11-1, the J gene TRBJ2-7, with 10 bases identical to TRBD2. The germline V gene encodes CDR1 SGHAT and CDR2 FQDESV (reference sequence). V lost 1 base to trimming and J lost 4 bases; unmatched junction nucleotides: 4. There are 15 residues in the CDR3. CDR3 in amino acids: CASSLGLAGDYEQYF. CDR3 DNA sequence: TGTGCCAGCAGCTTAGGTCTAGCGGGGGATTACGAGCAGTACTTC.

The V call is TRBV6-5, the J call TRBJ1-5; 8 bases match TRBD1. J gave up 6 bases and V 5 bases, and 9 bases lay outside the gene matches. CDR3 length: 15 residues. From germline, CDR1 is MNHEY and CDR2 SVGAGI. The DNA for the CDR3 is TGTGCCAGCAGTATAGACAGGGGAGAAAGTCAGCCCCAGCATTTT. Translated: CASSIDRGESQPQHF.

V usage is TRBV28 and J usage is TRBJ1-4; no clear D. Germline V gene data show CDR1 as MDHEN and CDR2 as SYDVKM. Trimming took off 3 bases at V and 8 bases at J, with 19 bases between the two ends. The CDR3 consists of 16 residues. This chain's CDR3 is CASSFNQAGPWEKLFF. In DNA form, the CDR3 reads TGTGCCAGCAGTTTTAATCAGGCGGGTCCTTGGGAAAAACTGTTTTTT.

On this clone itself: Additional DNA sequences in this sample encode the identical CDR3. The genes are TRBV28 and TRBJ1-4; 7 bases align to TRBD1. The CDR3 length is 14 residues. Per germline, CDR1 MDHEN and CDR2 SYDVKM. V lost 5 bases, J lost 5 bases, and 5 bases stayed unmatched. This chain's CDR3 is CASSLAGGNEKLFF. CDR3 DNA sequence: TGTGCCAGCAGTCTGGCAGGGGGAAATGAAAAACTGTTTTTT.

This chain uses TRBV20-1 with TRBJ1-1; tentative D call: TRBD1 (6 bases). The CDR3 covers 14 residues. V shed 3 bases and J shed 1 base, with 12 bases lying between them. The germline V gene has CDR1 DFQATT and CDR2 SNEGSKA (reference sequence). CDR3 amino acids: CSASDGTTNTEAFF. Here the CDR3 DNA reads TGCAGTGCTAGTGACGGGACAACGAACACTGAAGCTTTCTTT.

CDR3 sequence (DNA): TGTGCCACCAGCAGAGGCAGGGGTTACTCTGGAAACACCATATATTTT. Protein product: CATSRGRGYSGNTIYF. This rearrangement joins TRBV15 to TRBJ1-3; TRBD1 might be the D (6 bases). Germline V lookup: CDR1 LNHNV, CDR2 YYDKDF (reference sequence). The CDR3 contains 16 residues. Trimming stripped 1 base from V and 0 bases from J, with 10 bases between.

This clone occurred a few times. J is TRBJ1-4 and V is TRBV19; 10 bases line up with TRBD1. Germline V gives CDR1 LNHDA, CDR2 SQIVND (reference sequence). This CDR3 contains 15 residues. Trimming at V came to 5 bases and at J to 7 bases, leaving 7 bases not matched to a gene. The CDR3 nucleotides are TGTGCCAGTAGTCGGGCCGGGACAGGGGTTGAAAAACTGTTTTTT. Residues: CASSRAGTGVEKLFF.